This note documents a single T cell receptor beta chain sequence. The data were taken from a study of control samples from healthy donors and cancer patients. Data came from immunoSEQ multiplex PCR; TCRdb stores just in-frame clones and leaves some out. This table holds about 190,000 clones. The CDR3 spans 14 residues. Germline CDR1 and CDR2: LNHDA and SQIVND (reference sequence). V was clipped by 4 bases and J by 1 base, with 10 bases between them. Sequences were obtained from blood. The rearrangement joins TRBV19 to TRBJ1-1; D gene ambiguous. The clonotype comes from a woman aged 25 to 39 in good health. DNA for the CDR3: TGTGCCAGTAGTAGGGAGACACCGAACACTGAAGCTTTCTTT. It yields the protein CASSRETPNTEAFF.